What follows are 2 T cell receptor beta chains derived from one specimen sequenced in a study of shared clonotypes between healthy human individuals. TCRdb's table, derived via immunoSEQ multiplex PCR, lists solely in-frame clones and lacks some. The sample lists roughly 1,000,000 clones; roughly 74% were seen once. Sample: memory CD4+ T cells from PBMCs. Noted subset: CD45RA-negative fraction. These receptor sequences come from a man between 18 and 35 years old in good health. Some clones in this sample may be carry-over from other donors' samples.

The chain is built from TRBV10-2 and TRBJ1-2, with D maybe TRBD1 (6 bases). V lost 2 bases to trimming and J lost 1 base, with 11 bases between them. The V gene's germline CDR1 is WSHSY and CDR2 SAAADI. This CDR3 is built from 15 residues. The CDR3 nucleotides are TGCGCCAGCAGTGAGACAGGGCGCCGTAACTATGGCTACACCTTC. It yields the protein CASSETGRRNYGYTF.

The chain uses TRBV7-8 and TRBJ2-1; TRBD2 matches 7 bases. J was trimmed by 6 bases and V by 3 bases; bases with no gene match: 23. Germline V gives CDR1 SGHVS, CDR2 FQNEAQ. This CDR3 has 20 residues. In nucleotides, the CDR3 is TGTGCCAGCAGCTTTGACCCCCGTTTTCGGAACCGGGCGGGAGTCAATGAGCAGTTCTTC. This translates into CASSFDPRFRNRAGVNEQFF.